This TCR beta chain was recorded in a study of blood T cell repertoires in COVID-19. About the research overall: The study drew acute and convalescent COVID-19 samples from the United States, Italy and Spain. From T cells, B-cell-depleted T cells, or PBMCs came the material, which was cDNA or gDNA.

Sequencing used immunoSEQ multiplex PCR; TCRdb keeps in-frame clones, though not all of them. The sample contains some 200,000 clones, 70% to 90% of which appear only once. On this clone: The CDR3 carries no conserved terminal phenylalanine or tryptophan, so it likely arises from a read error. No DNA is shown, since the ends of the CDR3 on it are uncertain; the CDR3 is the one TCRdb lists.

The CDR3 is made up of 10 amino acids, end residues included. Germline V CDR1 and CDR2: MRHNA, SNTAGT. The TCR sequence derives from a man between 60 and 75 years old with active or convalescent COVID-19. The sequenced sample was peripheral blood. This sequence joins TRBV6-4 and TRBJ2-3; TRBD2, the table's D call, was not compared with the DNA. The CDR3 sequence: CASTPAGGQE.